The 15 T cell receptor beta chains below come from one sample, sequenced in a study of shared clonotypes between healthy human individuals. Assay used: immunoSEQ multiplex PCR; TCRdb lists only in-frame clones, some missing. This table has roughly 720,000 clones, about 90% appearing once. The material sequenced was memory CD8+ T cells from PBMCs. Documented subset: CD45RO+ cells pooled with CCR7-negative TemRA cells. Receptor source: a man aged 18 to 30 in good health. Some clones in this sample may be carry-over from other donors' samples.

V usage is TRBV27 and J usage is TRBJ2-2; D is undetermined. Germline assignment: CDR1 MNHEY and CDR2 SMNVEV (reference sequence). This CDR3 has 18 residues. V was trimmed by 6 bases and J by 2 bases, leaving 22 bases between them. This CDR3 reads CASRPSWLSPRNTGELFF. CDR3 nucleotides: TGTGCCAGCAGGCCGTCCTGGCTTTCCCCTCGAAACACCGGGGAGCTGTTTTTT.

This chain joins TRBV28 and TRBJ1-6; D is undetermined. The V end was cut by 0 bases, the J end by 10 bases, with 7 bases between. The germline CDR1 and CDR2 sequences are MDHEN and SYDVKM. This CDR3 has 13 amino acids. CDR3 DNA sequence: TGTGCCAGCAGTTTATGGGTCCAATCACCCCTCCACTTT. The encoded protein is CASSLWVQSPLHF. The full variable domain, completed using reference TRBV28 and TRBJ1-6, is DVKVTQSSRYLVKRTGEKVFLECVQDMDHENMFWYRQDPGLGLRLIYFSYDVKMKEKGDIPEGYSVSREKKERFSLILESASTNQTSMYLCASSLWVQSPLHFGNGTRLTVT.

The chain uses TRBV19 and TRBJ2-5; a possible D gene is TRBD2 (6 bases). Germline values: CDR1 LNHDA, CDR2 SQIVND (reference sequence). V dropped 1 base and J dropped 5 bases, with 8 bases sitting between them. This CDR3 has 13 amino acids. CDR3 loop: CASSIAAGETQYF. As DNA, the CDR3 is TGTGCCAGTAGTATAGCTGCGGGGGAGACCCAGTACTTC.

The J gene is TRBJ2-1, the V gene TRBV5-4; D ambiguous. V was pared by 5 bases and J by 1 base, with 4 bases between. CDR3 size: 12 residues. The germline gives CDR1 SGHNT, CDR2 YYREEE (reference sequence). The DNA for the CDR3 is TGTGCCAGCAGAAATTCCTACAATGAGCAGTTCTTC. Its protein is CASRNSYNEQFF.

The chain combines TRBV27 with TRBJ2-3; 9 bases align to TRBD2. Germline CDR1 MNHEY, CDR2 SMNVEV (reference sequence). After removal of 3 bases from V and 3 bases from J, the junction contained 10 bases not matched to a gene. The CDR3 is 17 residues long. CDR3 DNA sequence: TGTGCCAGCAGTTTTAGCGGGAGCTCACCATCAACAGATACGCAGTATTTT. This translates into CASSFSGSSPSTDTQYF.

V usage is TRBV7-8 and J usage is TRBJ1-2; 10 bases are shared with TRBD1. The length of the CDR3 is 15 residues. Germline V CDR1 and CDR2: SGHVS, FQNEAQ. V lost 1 base, J lost 5 bases, and 4 bases stayed unmatched. CDR3: CASSLGDRGLYGYTF. For the CDR3, the DNA is TGTGCCAGCAGCTTAGGCGACAGGGGGCTTTATGGCTACACCTTC.

The chain joins TRBV19 to TRBJ1-2, with no clear D. The CDR3 covers 13 residues. CDR1 and CDR2 from the germline V gene are LNHDA and SQIVND (reference sequence). The ends were cut back, 6 bases at V and 5 bases at J, with 13 bases in the middle. The CDR3 nucleotides are TGTGCCAGTAGGGCGGGTGAACTTTATGGCTACACCTTC. It is translated as CASRAGELYGYTF.

The V call is TRBV28, the J call TRBJ2-7; D not certain. CDR3 length equals 14 residues. The germline V gene encodes CDR1 MDHEN and CDR2 SYDVKM. V was trimmed by 6 bases and J by 5 bases, leaving 17 bases between them. The CDR3 region is CASSYNTYSNEQYF. The CDR3 coding sequence is TGTGCCAGCAGCTACAATACTTACTCGAACGAGCAGTACTTC.

V is TRBV20-1 and J is TRBJ2-7, with D perhaps TRBD2 (5 bases). This CDR3 comprises 11 residues. The ends were cut back, 4 bases at V and 4 bases at J, with 8 bases in the middle. Germline assignment: CDR1 DFQATT and CDR2 SNEGSKA (reference sequence). The CDR3 DNA is TGCAGTGCTAAGGACTGGTACGAGCAGTACTTC. Encoded protein: CSAKDWYEQYF.

This chain links TRBV11-2 with TRBJ1-1, with a weak D call TRBD1 (6 bases). CDR3 length: 13 residues. Trimming cost V 6 bases and J 1 base, with 9 bases left between them. CDR1 is SGHAT, CDR2 FQNNGV, per germline. The CDR3, as DNA: TGTGCCAGCAGTGAGGACAGGAACACTGAAGCTTTCTTT. This encodes CASSEDRNTEAFF.

The chain uses TRBV18 and TRBJ2-1; 11 bases are shared with TRBD2. Germline V lookup: CDR1 KGHSH, CDR2 LQKENI. There are 18 residues in the CDR3. With V trimmed by 0 bases and J by 8 bases, 12 bases remained unmatched. CDR3: CASSPPYYTSGSSYEQFF. CDR3 nucleotide sequence: TGTGCCAGCTCACCACCTTACTATACTAGCGGGAGTAGCTATGAGCAGTTCTTC.

The gene calls are TRBV7-3 and TRBJ2-6, with 8 bases that match TRBD1. This CDR3 is built from 18 residues. Trimming removed 10 bases from V and 1 base from J; junction bases left unmatched: 15. Germline V gene sequence: CDR1 SGHTA, CDR2 FQGTGA. The CDR3 DNA follows: TGTGCCAAACTCAACTCGGGTCAGGGGGCTTCTGGGGCCAACGTCCTGACTTTC. This gives the protein CAKLNSGQGASGANVLTF.

Note on this clone: The same CDR3 also results from other DNA sequences found in this sample. V is TRBV27 and J is TRBJ2-1, with TRBD2 as a possible D gene (6 bases). Trimming took 2 bases from V and 6 from J, leaving 8 bases between them. This CDR3 contains 13 residues. Germline CDR1 reads MNHEY; CDR2 reads SMNVEV (reference sequence). CDR3 in DNA: TGTGCCAGCAGTTTAAGCGGGTCCAATGAGCAGTTCTTC. It yields the protein CASSLSGSNEQFF.

Here the CDR3 reads CASSQDPAVTDTQYF. The CDR3 DNA follows: TGCGCCAGCAGCCAAGATCCCGCGGTCACAGATACGCAGTATTTT. J is TRBJ2-3 and V is TRBV4-3; D is unclear. This CDR3 has 15 residues. Germline assignment: CDR1 LGHNA and CDR2 YSLEER. V was clipped by 0 bases and J by 2 bases, with 9 bases between them.

The rearrangement joins TRBV28 to TRBJ2-5; D is ambiguous. Per the germline V gene, CDR1 is MDHEN and CDR2 is SYDVKM. This CDR3 comprises 16 residues. The germline V and J ends were trimmed by 5 bases and 3 bases, with 19 bases remaining between them. Here the CDR3 reads CASSPLMDLAKETQYF. The CDR3 DNA reads TGTGCCAGCAGTCCCCTCATGGATCTGGCTAAAGAGACCCAGTACTTC.